Listed here are 5 T cell receptor beta chains from one sample, sequenced in a study of spatial heterogeneity in lung cancer. TCRdb independently ran MiXCR on the 5' RACE reads; one entry per CDR3 protein. The table lists about 50,000 distinct CDR3 sequences, roughly 7.6% of them singletons. This sample's time point: sample taken at primary tumor resection. Whole RNA was taken from tumor, nontumor lung or frozen PBMC; it was then sequenced unsorted. The specimen was PBMCs, collected at surgery. Receptors were obtained from a female donor with early-stage non-small cell lung cancer.

For the CDR3, the DNA is TGTGCCAGCAGTTCGGGGGGACCGAACAATCAGCCCCAGCATTTT. It specifies CASSSGGPNNQPQHF. The chain joins TRBV12-3 or TRBV12-4 to TRBJ1-5, with TRBD1 as a possible D gene (5 bases). With 4 bases removed from V and 3 bases from J, the gap between germline ends came to 13 bases. CDR3 size: 15 residues.

This rearrangement joins TRBV12-3 or TRBV12-4 to TRBJ2-2; 9 bases agree with TRBD1. The trim removed 6 bases at V and 5 bases at J, leaving 7 bases unmatched. The CDR3 has 15 residues. The CDR3 sequence: CASRAGTGRTGELFF. CDR3 DNA sequence: TGTGCCAGCAGAGCCGGGACAGGGAGGACCGGGGAGCTGTTTTTT.

Concerning this clonotype: Compared with germline, one end of the junction differs, possibly owing to a read error. This chain connects TRBV9 to TRBJ2-4; 9 positions agree with TRBD1. Germline loops: CDR1 SGDLS, CDR2 YYNGEE. This CDR3 comprises 15 residues. The CDR3 nucleotides read TGTGTCAGCAGCCCTTCCCCCGGGACAGGGAACATTCAGTACTTC. Translation: CVSSPSPGTGNIQYF. Complete variable domain (other parts from reference TRBV9 and TRBJ2-4): DSGVTQTPKHLITATGQRVTLRCSPRSGDLSVYWYQQSLDQGLQFLIQYYNGEERAKGNILERFSAQQFPDLHSELNLSSLELGDSALYFCVSSPSPGTGNIQYFGAGTRLSVL.

V is TRBV5-4 and J is TRBJ2-2, with D tentatively TRBD2 (6 bases). The CDR3 length is 12 residues. V was cut by 5 bases and J by 5 bases, with 7 bases left in between. Germline CDR1 SGHNT, CDR2 YYREEE (reference sequence). The CDR3 protein is CASRAGTGELFF. CDR3 bases: TGTGCCAGCAGGGCGGGAACCGGGGAGCTGTTTTTT.

This rearrangement joins TRBV18 to TRBJ2-5; weak D call: TRBD2 (7 bases). Germline lookup yields CDR1 KGHSH and CDR2 LQKENI. The CDR3 totals 16 residues. Trimming shortened V by 3 bases and J by 1 base, and 15 bases separated the two germline ends. The CDR3 region has the DNA TGTGCCAGCTCACCGCCGATTGCGGGGGCCCAAGAGACCCAGTACTTC. Protein sequence: CASSPPIAGAQETQYF.